The 27 T cell receptor beta chains below all came from one sample that was sequenced in a study of CD8+CD57+ T cells in acquired aplastic anemia listed by TCRdb under 2018. These reads were obtained on an Illumina HiSeq 2000. TCR beta VDJ combination and CDR3 sequence profiling used genomic DNA as the template. TCRdb trimmed public reads at Q25 via fastp, called clones via MiXCR and kept in-frame beta chains. When rows share a CDR3 protein, they turn into one entry using the most common DNA and genes. For this sample there are roughly 50,000 distinct CDR3 sequences; around 69% appear just once. The ten largest clonotypes hold around a third of the sample. The sequenced material came from sorted CD4+, CD8+, or CD8+CD57+ T cells (not recorded which) from PBMCs. The receptor source for this set is a human donor in good health, serving as a control.

This clonotype was counted at least ten times. CDR3 DNA sequence: TGTGCCACCAGCAGAGCTAGTCAGCAAGAGACCCAGTACTTC. It specifies CATSRASQQETQYF. V is TRBV15 and J is TRBJ2-5; D is ambiguous. Germline V gene data show CDR1 as LNHNV and CDR2 as YYDKDF (reference sequence). V lost 1 base, J lost 2 bases, and 8 bases lay in between. The CDR3 contains 14 residues.

The chain is built from TRBV10-3 and TRBJ2-7; 8 nucleotides match TRBD1. Trimming took 7 bases from V and 3 from J; bases not matched to a gene: 5. The CDR3 covers 13 residues. CDR1 ENHRY and CDR2 SYGVKD come from the germline V gene. The CDR3: CAIKPGQGYEQYF. As DNA, the CDR3 is TGTGCCATCAAGCCTGGACAGGGCTACGAGCAGTACTTC.

This clonotype was picked up many times. CDR3 loop: CAWGQGASQPQHF. The CDR3 nucleotides are TGTGCCTGGGGACAGGGGGCGAGTCAGCCCCAGCATTTT. This chain joins TRBV30 and TRBJ1-5; 11 bases match TRBD1. This CDR3 has 13 residues. V was pared by 5 bases and J by 6 bases, with 3 bases of the junction left unmatched. Germline lookup yields CDR1 GTSNPN and CDR2 SVGIG (reference sequence).

The V gene is TRBV29-1, the J gene TRBJ2-5; weak D call: TRBD2 (6 bases). The CDR3 covers 13 residues. Germline loops: CDR1 SQVTM, CDR2 ANQGSEA. Trimming took 4 bases from V and 4 from J, leaving 13 bases between them. The CDR3 protein is CSVVWAGRETQYF. CDR3 sequence (DNA): TGCAGCGTTGTTTGGGCGGGGAGAGAGACCCAGTACTTC.

The genes are TRBV19 and TRBJ1-2, with 10 bases that match TRBD1. J gave up 8 bases and V 3 bases, and 6 bases lay outside the gene matches. The CDR3 is made up of 14 amino acids. Germline-derived CDR1 and CDR2 are LNHDA and SQIVND (reference sequence). The CDR3 region is CASSISGTGVGYTF. Here the CDR3 DNA reads TGTGCCAGTAGTATCTCTGGGACAGGGGTCGGCTACACCTTC. Full variable domain (missing parts from reference TRBV19 and TRBJ1-2): DGGITQSPKYLFRKEGQNVTLSCEQNLNHDAMYWYRQDPGQGLRLIYYSQIVNDFQKGDIAEGYSVSREKKESFPLTVTSAQKNPTAFYLCASSISGTGVGYTFGSGTRLTVV.

This clonotype has just a few counts. The chain's CDR3 is CASSPNLPYEQYF. The CDR3 DNA sequence: TGTGCCAGCAGTCCGAACTTACCCTACGAGCAGTACTTC. The chain carries TRBV2 and TRBJ2-7; D uncertain. Germline lookup yields CDR1 SNHLY and CDR2 FYNNEI. The CDR3 consists of 13 residues. Trimming took 5 bases from V and 2 from J, leaving 10 bases between them.

The J gene is TRBJ2-3, the V gene TRBV5-6; D may be TRBD2 (6 bases). The CDR3 spans 14 residues. Germline V CDR1 and CDR2: SGHDT, YYEEEE. With 4 bases removed from V and 7 bases from J, the gap between germline ends came to 16 bases. The CDR3 region is CASSATGGVHTQYF. CDR3 DNA sequence: TGTGCCAGCAGCGCGACTGGCGGGGTGCATACGCAGTATTTT.

The chain combines TRBV7-9 with TRBJ2-7; D not resolved. V was shortened by 4 bases and J by 3 bases, with 7 bases between the two germline ends. The CDR3 is 12 residues long. Germline CDR1 SEHNR, CDR2 FQNEAQ (reference sequence). CDR3 DNA: TGTGCCAGCAGCTCGGAGTTCTACGAGCAGTACTTC. Translation gives CASSSEFYEQYF.

The rearrangement joins TRBV24-1 to TRBJ2-7; TRBD1 aligns across 9 bases. The germline V gene has CDR1 KGHDR and CDR2 SFDVKD. Trimming at V came to 4 bases and at J to 6 bases, leaving 6 bases not matched to a gene. This CDR3 has 14 amino acids. This CDR3 reads CATSERTGEIEQYF. CDR3 coding DNA: TGTGCCACCAGTGAGCGGACAGGGGAAATCGAGCAGTACTTC.

The chain is built from TRBV7-9 and TRBJ1-1; D unclear. V was trimmed by 3 bases and J by 1 base, leaving 6 bases between them. This CDR3 contains 13 residues. The V gene's germline CDR1 is SEHNR and CDR2 FQNEAQ (reference sequence). This CDR3 is CASSLAQNTEAFF. CDR3 DNA sequence: TGTGCCAGCAGCTTGGCGCAGAACACTGAAGCTTTCTTT.

This clonotype came up once. The chain employs TRBV29-1 and TRBJ2-2; D is possibly TRBD1 (5 bases). The CDR3 spans 15 residues. Germline lookup yields CDR1 SQVTM and CDR2 ANQGSEA. V was clipped by 6 bases and J by 1 base, with 15 bases between them. The CDR3 DNA follows: TGCAGCGTGAGCCCAGGGCGGAAGAACACCGGGGAGCTGTTTTTT. This codes for CSVSPGRKNTGELFF.

The chain is built from TRBV7-9 and TRBJ2-7; tentative D call: TRBD2 (6 bases). Germline V gene lookup returns CDR1 SEHNR and CDR2 FQNEAQ (reference sequence). There are 13 residues in the CDR3. Between the trimmed V and J ends, which lost 10 bases and 4 bases, there was a span of 17 bases. CDR3 loop: CATSEGLEYEQYF. The CDR3 DNA reads as TGTGCCACCTCGGAGGGGCTGGAATACGAGCAGTACTTC.

The chain combines TRBV19 with TRBJ1-6; 10 bases are shared with TRBD1. The junction had 4 bases not matched to a gene; V was cut back by 6 bases and J by 5 bases. CDR1 and CDR2 (germline): LNHDA, SQIVND (reference sequence). The length of the CDR3 is 15 residues. The CDR3 is CASSFGTGDNSPLHF. CDR3 nucleotide sequence: TGTGCCAGTAGCTTTGGGACAGGGGATAATTCACCCCTCCACTTT. Full variable domain (remainder filled in from reference TRBV19 and TRBJ1-6): DGGITQSPKYLFRKEGQNVTLSCEQNLNHDAMYWYRQDPGQGLRLIYYSQIVNDFQKGDIAEGYSVSREKKESFPLTVTSAQKNPTAFYLCASSFGTGDNSPLHFGNGTRLTVT.

The gene calls are TRBV10-2 and TRBJ2-1; D not certain. The CDR3 is 11 residues long. Germline CDR1 WSHSY, CDR2 SAAADI. The ends were cut back, 8 bases at V and 5 bases at J, with 7 bases in the middle. The CDR3 sequence is CASALDNEQFF. The CDR3 nucleotides are TGCGCCAGCGCGCTAGACAATGAGCAGTTCTTC.

V is TRBV7-9 and J is TRBJ2-7; TRBD2 might be the D (5 bases). The CDR3 runs 13 residues. Germline values: CDR1 SEHNR, CDR2 FQNEAQ (reference sequence). The V end was cut by 5 bases, the J end by 3 bases, with 11 bases between. For the CDR3, the DNA is TGTGCCAGCAGCCCCCGGGATTACTACGAGCAGTACTTC. Amino acids: CASSPRDYYEQYF.

The rearrangement links TRBV24-1 to TRBJ1-6; 7 bases are shared with TRBD1. V shed 3 bases, J shed 9 bases, and the junction held 10 bases outside the gene matches. Germline V gene data show CDR1 as KGHDR and CDR2 as SFDVKD. This CDR3 is 16 amino acids long. CDR3 loop: CATSDTGDRTFSPLHF. In nucleotides, the CDR3 is TGTGCCACCAGTGATACAGGGGATCGGACGTTTTCACCCCTCCACTTT.

By its share, this clonotype is large (0.1 to 1%). The chain links TRBV11-2 to TRBJ2-7; TRBD2 is a possible D gene (5 bases). Germline V lookup: CDR1 SGHAT, CDR2 FQNNGV. This CDR3 is 20 amino acids long. The V end was cut by 5 bases, the J end by 2 bases, with 31 bases between. CDR3 sequence: CASSARGPRTVGQATYEQYF. CDR3 nucleotide sequence: TGTGCCAGCAGCGCCCGTGGGCCTCGGACTGTCGGGCAGGCAACCTACGAGCAGTACTTC.

V gene TRBV5-5 combines with J gene TRBJ1-5; possibly TRBD1 for D (5 bases). The CDR3 length is 14 residues. V was pared by 4 bases and J by 0 bases, with 8 bases between. Germline CDR1 reads SGHKS; CDR2 reads YYEKEE (reference sequence). CDR3 coding DNA: TGTGCCAGCAGCAAGGGGATTAGCAATCAGCCCCAGCATTTT. Translation gives CASSKGISNQPQHF.

This rearrangement joins TRBV19 to TRBJ2-1, with 8 positions matching TRBD1. TRBJ2-7 explains the end of the DNA better; the J call may be wrong. CDR1 and CDR2 from the germline V gene are LNHDA and SQIVND (reference sequence). There are 11 residues in the CDR3. The CDR3: CATTDRAGQYF. CDR3 nucleotides: TGTGCCACCACGGACAGGGCTGGGCAGTACTTC.

V usage is TRBV2 and J usage is TRBJ2-7; D is undetermined. CDR3 length: 15 residues. V lost 6 bases, J lost 3 bases, and 18 bases lay in between. Germline lookup yields CDR1 SNHLY and CDR2 FYNNEI. The CDR3 coding sequence is TGTGCCAGCAGCGCCAGTGGGCAGGCTGGCTACGAGCAGTACTTC. Protein product: CASSASGQAGYEQYF.

J is TRBJ1-1 and V is TRBV2, with 10 positions matching TRBD1. CDR3 length: 14 residues. Trimming took 5 bases from V and 5 from J; bases not matched to a gene: 5. From germline, CDR1 is SNHLY and CDR2 FYNNEI. The CDR3 is CASSPTGGATEAFF. As DNA, the CDR3 is TGTGCCAGCAGTCCGACAGGGGGCGCGACTGAAGCTTTCTTT. The whole variable domain, remainder taken from reference TRBV2 and TRBJ1-1, is EPEVTQTPSHQVTQMGQEVILRCVPISNHLYFYWYRQILGQKVEFLVSFYNNEISEKSEIFDDQFSVERPDGSNFTLKIRSTKLEDSAMYFCASSPTGGATEAFFGQGTRLTVV.

This chain joins TRBV7-4 and TRBJ2-7; D is tentatively TRBD1 or TRBD2 (5 bases each). The CDR3 is 13 amino acids. Germline-derived CDR1 and CDR2 are SGHVT and SQSDAQ. Trimming left V 4 bases short and J 3 bases short, with 10 bases between. CDR3 in amino acids: CASSSGPSYEQYF. CDR3 DNA: TGTGCCAGCAGCTCGGGGCCAAGCTACGAGCAGTACTTC. Full variable domain (rest looked up from reference TRBV7-4 and TRBJ2-7): GAGVSQSPRYKVAKRGRDVALRCDSISGHVTLYWYRQTLGQGSEVLTYSQSDAQRDKSGRPSGRFSAERPERSVSTLKIQRTEQGDSAVYLCASSSGPSYEQYFGPGTRLTVT.

The CDR3 region is CASSLAGTTSNYGYTF. In DNA form, the CDR3 reads TGTGCCAGCAGCTTAGCAGGGACAACCTCTAACTATGGCTACACCTTC. V usage is TRBV7-2 and J usage is TRBJ1-2; weak D call: TRBD1 (6 bases). The CDR3 is 16 residues long. The germline V gene encodes CDR1 SGHTA and CDR2 FQGNSA. The V end was cut by 0 bases, the J end by 0 bases, with 11 bases between.

The chain uses TRBV4-2 and TRBJ2-1; 10 nucleotides match TRBD2. The CDR3 totals 17 residues. V shed 0 bases, J shed 4 bases, and the junction held 6 bases outside the gene matches. Germline V lookup: CDR1 LGHNA, CDR2 YNFKEQ. The CDR3 region has the DNA TGTGCCAGCAGCCAAGACACCGGGACTAGCGTTTACAATGAGCAGTTCTTC. Encoded protein: CASSQDTGTSVYNEQFF.

This clonotype was found a few times. The V call is TRBV14, the J call TRBJ2-7; D not resolved. Germline values: CDR1 SGHDN, CDR2 FVKESK. This CDR3 spans 11 amino acids. V was trimmed by 3 bases and J by 3 bases, leaving 3 bases between them. The CDR3 reads CASSHNYEQYF. CDR3 DNA: TGTGCCAGCAGCCACAACTACGAGCAGTACTTC.

This rearrangement joins TRBV18 to TRBJ2-7, with D unresolved. CDR1 is KGHSH, CDR2 LQKENI, per germline. V lost 5 bases, J lost 3 bases, and 8 bases lay in between. The CDR3 runs to 12 residues. CDR3 bases: TGTGCCAGCTCAAGTCAGGACTACGAGCAGTACTTC. Encoded protein: CASSSQDYEQYF.

The chain links TRBV2 to TRBJ2-5; tentatively, D is TRBD1 (6 bases). Trimming shortened V by 3 bases and J by 10 bases, and 15 bases separated the two germline ends. The CDR3 is 13 residues long. Germline CDR1 reads SNHLY; CDR2 reads FYNNEI. Here the CDR3 reads CASSEGAGVSQYF. The CDR3 coding sequence is TGTGCCAGCAGTGAGGGGGCAGGGGTGAGCCAGTACTTC. Full variable domain (remainder filled in from reference TRBV2 and TRBJ2-5): EPEVTQTPSHQVTQMGQEVILRCVPISNHLYFYWYRQILGQKVEFLVSFYNNEISEKSEIFDDQFSVERPDGSNFTLKIRSTKLEDSAMYFCASSEGAGVSQYFGPGTRLLVL.